This TCR beta chain was captured in a study of regulatory T cells in long-lasting Graves disease. Findings of the study overall: Public clonotype sharing was higher in persistent than newly diagnosed patients.

In building TCR beta libraries, iRepertoire HTBI primers were used together with Arm-PCR of CDR3 regions. MiXCR, run by TCRdb on the multiplex PCR reads, gives a single entry per CDR3 protein. The data hold 400,000 to 500,000 distinct CDR3 sequences, with about 20% observed a single time. Noted time point: persistent/refractory GD, antithyroid drugs over 5 years with positive TRAb. From PBMCs, RNA was extracted and then used to make the TCR library. About this clonotype: The antigen is unknown.

Trimming cost V 2 bases and J 0 bases, with 7 bases left between them. CDR3 length: 13 amino acids. Germline V lookup: CDR1 GTSNPN, CDR2 SVGIG (reference sequence). The source material was peripheral blood mononuclear cells (PBMCs), sampled when the disease was refractory, from a patient treated with antithyroid drugs. The chain links TRBV30 to TRBJ1-1; D remains ambiguous. This receptor was obtained from a female donor with Graves disease. CDR3 protein: CAWSYRMNTEAFF. As DNA, the CDR3 is TGTGCCTGGAGTTATAGGATGAACACTGAAGCTTTCTTT. The full variable domain, in which reference TRBV30 and TRBJ1-1 provide the parts outside the CDR3, is SQTIHQWPATLVQPVGSPLSLECTVEGTSNPNLYWYRQAAGRGLQLLFYSVGIGQISSEVPQNLSASRPQDRQFILSSKKLLLSDSGFYLCAWSYRMNTEAFFGQGTRLTVV.